The 18 T cell receptor beta chains given below trace back to one sample, sequenced in a study of CD4 T cells in relation to SARS-CoV-2 and coronaviruses. These TCRs are of unknown antigen specificity. Before the COVID-19 pandemic, during about 2010-2018, CD4+ T cells were taken from unexposed donors. Isolation of CD4+ T cells took place after about eleven days in culture. The repertoire was sequenced with immunoSEQ multiplex PCR; TCRdb's copy has only in-frame clones and lacks some. Of some 30,000 clones in the sample, over 65% were seen once. Specimen: CD4+ T cells from PBMCs, cultured in vitro. Every receptor here comes from a human donor in good health.

This clone was seen a few times. The V call is TRBV7-2, the J call TRBJ2-2; TRBD1 might be the D (6 bases). CDR1 is SGHTA and CDR2 is FQGNSA in the germline V gene. V was pared by 1 base and J by 5 bases, with 8 bases between. The CDR3 length is 14 residues. The CDR3, as DNA: TGTGCCAGCAGCTTAGGACAGGAAACCGGGGAGCTGTTTTTT. This translates into CASSLGQETGELFF.

This rearrangement joins TRBV19 to TRBJ1-3; D is unclear. CDR3 length equals 14 residues. V was cut by 6 bases and J by 3 bases, with 12 bases left in between. In germline, CDR1 is LNHDA, CDR2 SQIVND (reference sequence). As DNA, the CDR3 is TGTGCCAGTAGCTCTTGGGAAGATGGAAACACCATATATTTT. Encoded protein: CASSSWEDGNTIYF.

This chain joins TRBV6-6 and TRBJ1-2; D gene unclear. V shed 1 base and J shed 6 bases, with 3 bases lying between them. Germline CDR1 MNHNY, CDR2 SVGAGI (reference sequence). The CDR3 consists of 11 residues. CDR3 nucleotides: TGTGCCAGCAGTTACTTGGATGGCTACACCTTC. Translated: CASSYLDGYTF.

The V and J genes are TRBV12-3 or TRBV12-4 and TRBJ1-2, with D hard to call. This CDR3 comprises 11 residues. The germline V and J ends were trimmed by 5 bases and 8 bases, with 9 bases remaining between them. The CDR3 DNA is TGTGCCAGCAGTGGCGGGATAGGCTACACCTTC. It codes for CASSGGIGYTF.

J is TRBJ2-3 and V is TRBV6-5; 11 nucleotides match TRBD2. CDR3 length: 16 residues. The trim removed 4 bases at V and 8 bases at J, leaving 11 bases unmatched. Germline loops: CDR1 MNHEY, CDR2 SVGAGI. CDR3 in DNA: TGTGCCAGCAGTTCTAGCGGGAGGCCAATCGAGGGTACGCAGTATTTT. Translation gives CASSSSGRPIEGTQYF.

Written as DNA, the CDR3 is TGTGCCAGCACCCGCCTGGCGGGAAGGGCCAATGAGCAGTTCTTC. The encoded protein is CASTRLAGRANEQFF. The gene calls are TRBV7-9 and TRBJ2-1; TRBD2 might be the D (6 bases). The CDR3 spans 15 residues. Germline V gives CDR1 SEHNR, CDR2 FQNEAQ (reference sequence). Trimming stripped 7 bases from V and 6 bases from J, with 19 bases between. Filled out from reference TRBV7-9 and TRBJ2-1, the complete variable domain reads DTGVSQNPRHKITKRGQNVTFRCDPISEHNRLYWYRQTLGQGPEFLTYFQNEAQLEKSRLLSDRFSAERPKGSFSTLEIQRTEQGDSAMYLCASTRLAGRANEQFFGPGTRLTVL.

CDR3 in amino acids: CASSQAMREWDEQFF. CDR3 nucleotides: TGTGCCAGCAGCCAAGCCATGCGGGAGTGGGATGAGCAGTTCTTC. The chain uses TRBV14 and TRBJ2-1; TRBD2 aligns across 7 bases. The V segment lost 1 base and the J segment 8 bases; nucleotides outside the gene matches: 8. Germline-derived CDR1 and CDR2 are SGHDN and FVKESK. The CDR3 covers 15 residues.

V usage is TRBV28 and J usage is TRBJ1-2; no definite D call. Germline CDR1 MDHEN, CDR2 SYDVKM. CDR3 length: 11 amino acids. V lost 6 bases to trimming and J lost 9 bases, with 11 bases between them. The CDR3, as DNA: TGTGCCAGCAGCTCCGAGGGAAGCTACACCTTC. Protein sequence: CASSSEGSYTF.

The chain joins TRBV27 to TRBJ2-7; 11 bases are a match to TRBD1. The CDR3 extends over 15 amino acids. Germline-derived CDR1 and CDR2 are MNHEY and SMNVEV (reference sequence). Trimming took 4 bases from V and 6 from J; bases not matched to a gene: 8. Here the CDR3 DNA reads TGTGCCAGCAGTTCGTTTGGGACAGGGGGAGGCGAGCAGTACTTC. It encodes CASSSFGTGGGEQYF.

The V gene is TRBV4-3, the J gene TRBJ2-1; unclear D gene. The V gene's germline CDR1 is LGHNA and CDR2 YSLEER. The CDR3 consists of 14 residues. The V end lost 4 bases, the J end lost 9 bases, and 16 bases lay between the germline ends. CDR3 protein: CASSPIDNRFEQFF. The CDR3 nucleotides read TGCGCCAGCAGCCCAATCGACAACCGTTTTGAGCAGTTCTTC.

DNA for the CDR3: TGCGCCAGCAGCCAAGAAAGGAGGGGCCACCAGAGATCCTACGAGCAGTACTTC. Translating it yields CASSQERRGHQRSYEQYF. V usage is TRBV4-1 and J usage is TRBJ2-7; D is possibly TRBD2 (6 bases). The V gene lost 0 bases and the J gene lost 1 base, with 19 bases spanning the gap. Germline CDR1 is MGHRA and CDR2 is YSYEKL. This CDR3 comprises 18 residues.

The chain recombines TRBV6-5 with TRBJ1-1; possible D gene TRBD1, 6 bases. The CDR3 runs to 14 residues. Germline V gene sequence: CDR1 MNHEY, CDR2 SVGAGI. Trimming left V 5 bases short and J 5 bases short, with 15 bases between. CDR3: CASSPEGVGTEAFF. The DNA of the CDR3 is TGTGCCAGCAGTCCGGAGGGGGTGGGGACTGAAGCTTTCTTT.

The chain carries TRBV6-5 and TRBJ2-7; D perhaps matches TRBD1 (6 bases). Germline CDR1 MNHEY, CDR2 SVGAGI. The V end lost 2 bases, the J end lost 2 bases, and 10 bases lay between the germline ends. The length of the CDR3 is 14 residues. CDR3 loop: CASSYRQGPYEQYF. The CDR3 nucleotides read TGTGCCAGCAGTTACCGGCAGGGGCCCTACGAGCAGTACTTC.

The V gene is TRBV12-5, the J gene TRBJ1-2; D might be TRBD1 (6 bases). The germline CDR1 and CDR2 sequences are LGHNT and FRNRAP. This CDR3 has 15 amino acids. V lost 1 base to trimming and J lost 8 bases, with 17 bases between them. The CDR3 is CASGLGTHQGHGYTF. CDR3 coding DNA: TGTGCTAGTGGTTTGGGGACTCACCAGGGGCACGGCTACACCTTC.

V usage is TRBV5-1 and J usage is TRBJ1-5, with a tentative D call TRBD1 (6 bases). Trimming took off 4 bases at V and 7 bases at J, with 18 bases between the two ends. The CDR3 consists of 15 residues. Germline CDR1 is SGHRS and CDR2 is YFSETQ. CDR3 region: CASSPTGQKGQPQHF. The CDR3 DNA sequence: TGCGCCAGCAGCCCGACCGGACAGAAAGGCCAGCCCCAGCATTTT.

The chain couples TRBV5-1 to TRBJ1-4; TRBD1 matches at 10 bases. This CDR3 contains 13 residues. V shed 7 bases and J 7 bases; nucleotides not matched to a gene: 4. CDR1 SGHRS and CDR2 YFSETQ come from the germline V gene. The CDR3 coding sequence is TGCGCCAGCTCCGACAGGGGGCCTGAAAAACTGTTTTTT. Its translation is CASSDRGPEKLFF.

This rearrangement joins TRBV25-1 to TRBJ2-2; D may be TRBD1 (6 bases). V gave up 2 bases and J gave up 1 base, with 11 bases separating them. The germline V gene has CDR1 MGHDK and CDR2 SYGVNS. There are 16 residues in the CDR3. DNA of the CDR3: TGTGCCAGCAGTGAAATATCGACAGGGAACACCGGGGAGCTGTTTTTT. This encodes CASSEISTGNTGELFF.

The genes are TRBV3-1 (or the pseudogene TRBV3-2) and TRBJ2-4; D gene ambiguous. The CDR3 sequence is 13 residues long. V was clipped by 1 base and J by 5 bases, with 6 bases between them. Germline V gene sequence: CDR1 LGHDT, CDR2 YNNKEL (reference sequence). CDR3 residues: CASSQGIENIQYF. DNA of the CDR3: TGTGCCAGCAGCCAAGGGATAGAAAACATTCAGTACTTC.